This is a list of T cell receptor beta chains from one sample in a study of CD4+ T cells in melanoma. The method was immunoSEQ multiplex PCR; TCRdb's version includes in-frame clones alone and lacks a portion of them. The data hold about 11,000 clones, with about 72% observed a single time. The material sequenced was cells from a culture (not recorded whether cultured in vitro). These receptors were taken from a human donor with melanoma. The CDR3 runs from the conserved cysteine through the conserved F or W. Each record gives: V gene, clone size, J gene, D gene, CDR3 DNA, CDR3 protein. A D gene is named only where the DNA matches it firmly. Clone sizes are given selectively: once, few, many, or a class where the clone is expanded.

TRBV5-1	NA	TRBJ1-1	TRBD1	TGCGCCAGCAGCCGCTCAGGGGGGAACACTGAAGCTTTCTTT	CASSRSGGNTEAFF
TRBV11-3	few	TRBJ2-7	NA	TGTGCCAGCAGCCCCAACGGCTACGAGCAGTACTTC	CASSPNGYEQYF
TRBV2	NA	TRBJ2-1	NA	TGTGCCAGCAGTGGGTGGGATTACAATGAGCAGTTCTTC	CASSGWDYNEQFF
TRBV5-4	NA	TRBJ2-1	NA	TGTGCCAGCAGCTACAGGGAAACGTATGAGCAGTTCTTC	CASSYRETYEQFF
TRBV9	few	TRBJ1-1	TRBD1	TGTGCCAGCAGCGTAAGGGACAGGCACACTGAAGCTTTCTTT	CASSVRDRHTEAFF
TRBV30	few	TRBJ1-2	NA	TGTGCCTGGAGTGTGGACCACACAACTGGCTACACCTTC	CAWSVDHTTGYTF
TRBV6-6	NA	TRBJ1-2	NA	TGTGCCAGCAGTTCCGGGACGCGCGGTGGCTACACCTTC	CASSSGTRGGYTF
TRBV5-1	once	TRBJ1-3	NA	TGCGCCAGCAGCTTGGGCCCCACGGGGATGGGAAACACCATATATTTT	CASSLGPTGMGNTIYF
TRBV19	NA	TRBJ2-7	NA	TGTGCCAGTAGTCGACAGGCGGGTCGCGAGCAGTACTTC	CASSRQAGREQYF
TRBV6-6	NA	TRBJ1-1	NA	TGTGCCAGCAGTTATGAGGGAGGCGCGCCTGAAGCTTTCTTT	CASSYEGGAPEAFF
TRBV18	few	TRBJ1-6	NA	TGTGCCAGCTCACTAAACAAGGATTCACCCCTCCACTTT	CASSLNKDSPLHF
TRBV30	NA	TRBJ1-4	TRBD1	TGTGCCTGGAGGGCCGGGACAGGGAATGAAAAACTGTTTTTT	CAWRAGTGNEKLFF
TRBV18	NA	TRBJ2-6	NA	TGTGCCAGCTCACCAGTGGCGGGCCGTTCGGCCGGGGCCAACGTCCTGACTTTC	CASSPVAGRSAGANVLTF
TRBV2	NA	TRBJ2-3	TRBD2	TGTGCCAGCAGTCGGGGGGGATACACAGATACGCAGTATTTT	CASSRGGYTDTQYF
TRBV2	NA	TRBJ1-1	NA	TGTGCCAGCAGTGAAGACCCCGGGGGCTGGGCTGAAGCTTTCTTT	CASSEDPGGWAEAFF
TRBV6-4	NA	TRBJ1-5	NA	TGTGCCAGCAGTCACAGGGATGGCCAGCCCCAGCATTTT	CASSHRDGQPQHF
TRBV10-3	NA	TRBJ1-2	NA	TGTGCCATCAGTGCGAACTTAAACTATGGCTACACCTTC	CAISANLNYGYTF
TRBV6-1	NA	TRBJ2-7	NA	TGTGCCAGCAGCCGACAGGCCACTAGATCCTACGAGCAGTACTTC	CASSRQATRSYEQYF
TRBV7-3	NA	TRBJ1-6	NA	TGTGCCAGCAGCTTACGGGAAGGGAATTCACCCCTCCACTTT	CASSLREGNSPLHF
TRBV19	NA	TRBJ1-6	TRBD1	TGTGCCAGTAGTATTTTCGACAGGGGGCTCTCACCCCTCCACTTT	CASSIFDRGLSPLHF
TRBV7-2	NA	TRBJ1-5	TRBD1	TGTGCCAGCAGCTTAATAGGGGGCGGTCAGCCCCAGCATTTT	CASSLIGGGQPQHF
TRBV5-1	NA	TRBJ1-6	NA	TGCGCCAGCAGGATAGGAGGTACAGACAATTCACCCCTCCACTTT	CASRIGGTDNSPLHF
TRBV11-1	once	TRBJ2-5	NA	TGTGCCAGCAGCTTCGGACAACAAGAGACCCAGTACTTC	CASSFGQQETQYF
TRBV5-1	NA	TRBJ2-2	NA	TGCGCCAGCAGCTTGGCGGGGGCGGGGGCGACCGGGGAGCTGTTTTTT	CASSLAGAGATGELFF
TRBV9	few	TRBJ2-1	TRBD2	TGTGCCAGCAGCCCCACCGGGACTACAGACCGCTTGGTTTTCTTC	CASSPTGTTDRLVFF
TRBV10-3	large	TRBJ2-7	NA	TGTGCCATCAGTGCGAACGGAATGGGCGAGCAGTACTTC	CAISANGMGEQYF
TRBV5-4	NA	TRBJ2-5	TRBD2	TGTGCCAGCAGCCGGACGGCGACTAGCGGCCAAGAGACCCAGTACTTC	CASSRTATSGQETQYF
TRBV4-1	NA	TRBJ2-1	NA	TGCGCCAGCAGGTTCCAGGGGGGGTCAAATGAGCAGTTCTTC	CASRFQGGSNEQFF